This record looks at one T cell receptor beta chain sequence and its context. This clone appeared once. Which antigen it targets is not known. Base quality data are lacking; no much larger clone is found one base away. The sample is drawn from a study of blood T cell repertoires in COVID-19 (dated by TCRdb to 2018 to 2021). Some background on the complete study: The collaborator samples originated in the United States, Italy and Spain and spanned the acute and convalescent phases of COVID-19. Sample metadata almost always included a de-identified subject ID, COVID-19 status, age in years and sex. The samples were drawn from two sources: the first 160 participants of the ongoing ImmuneRACE study, and 950 to 1,500 subjects contributed by 6 global collaborators. The dataset comprised deeply sampled blood TCRbeta repertoires from subjects exposed to, actively infected with, or recovered from COVID-19. The material from the prospective study consisted of cDNA or gDNA derived from T cells, B-cell-depleted T cells, or PBMCs. The repertoires were made available in a free public database intended to serve as a resource for research on the immune response to SARS-CoV-2. Where HLA class I and class II types were available, the types were taken from metadata supplied by the sample provider, not from assay-based typing.

Study-wide conclusions, independent of this receptor: The quantity of clinical and demographic metadata differed by source and by participant and was supplied without curation.

Whole blood was collected in K2EDTA tubes by collaborating institutions according to the institutions' own protocols. For TCRbeta analysis, collaborators shipped samples in one of three forms: frozen whole blood, isolated PBMCs, or DNA extracted from either of those sample types. TCRbeta CDR3 regions were amplified from genomic DNA using the immunoSEQ Assay, a bias-controlled multiplex PCR. Under the source paper's analysis protocol: Nucleated cell counts per sample were estimated from amplification of reference gene primers within the assay. To quantify the absolute abundance of each unique TCRbeta CDR3 rearrangement, sequence reads were collapsed and filtered. For each sample, productive Simpson clonality was calculated as the square root of Simpson's diversity index over productive rearrangements. In TCRdb, the immuneACCESS table is reduced to in-frame sequences with V and J assigned. These tables do not hold every clone; where another copy was compared, an unresolved V gene accounts for under half, and the others remain unexplained. The V and J calls and the clone size are those of that table, but D and trimming were determined from the DNA. The sample profile shows some 140,000 clones; about four fifths of them were found once. The ten largest clonotypes hold 3% of the sample.

CDR1 and CDR2 were assigned from the germline V gene as SGHNT and YENEEA. After removal of 3 bases from V and 2 bases from J, the junction retains 1 base not matched to a gene. The CDR3 covers 15 residues, taking in both the cysteine and the phenylalanine. Here the CDR3 DNA is all that survives: 45 bases in frame from base 1. The source material was peripheral blood. The sequence was collected from a woman at least 80 years old with acute or convalescent COVID-19. In this chain, TRBV11-3 is recombined with TRBJ2-7; a stretch of 13 junction bases matches TRBD2. For the CDR3, the sequence is CASSLTSGGTYEQYF. The DNA reads TGTGCCAGCAGCTTGACTAGCGGGGGGACCTACGAGCAGTACTTC.